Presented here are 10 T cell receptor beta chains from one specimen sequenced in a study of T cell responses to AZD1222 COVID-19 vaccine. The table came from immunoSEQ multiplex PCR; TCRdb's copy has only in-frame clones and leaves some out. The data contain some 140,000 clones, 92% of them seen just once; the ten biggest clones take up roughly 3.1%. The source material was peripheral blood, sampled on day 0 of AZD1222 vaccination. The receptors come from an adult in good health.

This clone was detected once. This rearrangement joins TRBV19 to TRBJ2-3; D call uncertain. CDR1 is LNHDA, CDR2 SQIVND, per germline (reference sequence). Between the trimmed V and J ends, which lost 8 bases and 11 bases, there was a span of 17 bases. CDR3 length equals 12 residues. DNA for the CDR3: TGTGCCAGTCTGGACCGCCTAATGAGGCAGTATTTT. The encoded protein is CASLDRLMRQYF.

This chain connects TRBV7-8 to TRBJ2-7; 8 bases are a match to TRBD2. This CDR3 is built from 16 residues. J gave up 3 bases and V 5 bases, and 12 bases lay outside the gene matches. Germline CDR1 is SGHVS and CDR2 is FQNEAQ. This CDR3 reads CASSPTGGAGIYEQYF. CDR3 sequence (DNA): TGTGCCAGCAGCCCCACGGGGGGGGCTGGGATCTACGAGCAGTACTTC.

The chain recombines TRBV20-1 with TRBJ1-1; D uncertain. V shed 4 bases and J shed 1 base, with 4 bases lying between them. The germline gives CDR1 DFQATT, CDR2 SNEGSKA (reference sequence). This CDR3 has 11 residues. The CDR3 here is CSATRNTEAFF. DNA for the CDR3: TGCAGTGCTACTAGGAACACTGAAGCTTTCTTT.

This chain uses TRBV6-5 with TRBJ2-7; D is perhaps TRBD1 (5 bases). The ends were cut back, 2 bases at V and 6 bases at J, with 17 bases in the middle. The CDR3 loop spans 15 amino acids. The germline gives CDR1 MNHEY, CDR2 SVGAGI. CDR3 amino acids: CASSYDQGPFSEQYF. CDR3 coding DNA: TGTGCCAGCAGTTACGATCAGGGCCCCTTCTCCGAGCAGTACTTC.

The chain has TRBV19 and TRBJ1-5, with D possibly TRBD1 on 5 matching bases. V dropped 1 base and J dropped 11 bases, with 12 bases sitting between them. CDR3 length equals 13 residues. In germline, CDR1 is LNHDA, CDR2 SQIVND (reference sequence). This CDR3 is CASSIGGQGAQHF. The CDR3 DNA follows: TGTGCCAGTAGTATAGGGGGCCAGGGAGCCCAGCATTTT.

DNA of the CDR3: TGTGCCAGCAGCTTGAGCAGGGGTCCTTACAATGAGCAGTTCTTC. Translated, it gives CASSLSRGPYNEQFF. This rearrangement joins TRBV5-4 to TRBJ2-1, with D perhaps matching TRBD1 (6 bases). V gave up 1 base and J gave up 4 bases, with 12 bases separating them. Germline V gives CDR1 SGHNT, CDR2 YYREEE (reference sequence). The CDR3 totals 15 residues.

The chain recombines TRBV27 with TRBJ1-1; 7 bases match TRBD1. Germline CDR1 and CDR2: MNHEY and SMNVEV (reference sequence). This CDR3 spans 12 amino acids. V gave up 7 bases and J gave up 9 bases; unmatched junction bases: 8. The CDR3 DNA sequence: TGTGCCAGCAAATTCCGACAGGGCAAAGCTTTCTTT. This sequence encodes CASKFRQGKAFF.

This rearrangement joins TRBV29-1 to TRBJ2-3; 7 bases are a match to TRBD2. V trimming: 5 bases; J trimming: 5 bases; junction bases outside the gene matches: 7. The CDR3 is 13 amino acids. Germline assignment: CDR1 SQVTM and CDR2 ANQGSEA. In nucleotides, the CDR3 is TGCAGCGTTAGAGGACTAGAGATAGATACGCAGTATTTT. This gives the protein CSVRGLEIDTQYF.

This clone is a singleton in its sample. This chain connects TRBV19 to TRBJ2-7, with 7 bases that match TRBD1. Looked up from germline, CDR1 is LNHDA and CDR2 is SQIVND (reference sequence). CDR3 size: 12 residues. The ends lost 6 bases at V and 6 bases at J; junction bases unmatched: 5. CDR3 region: CASRGQLPEQYF. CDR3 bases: TGTGCCAGTAGGGGACAGTTACCCGAGCAGTACTTC.

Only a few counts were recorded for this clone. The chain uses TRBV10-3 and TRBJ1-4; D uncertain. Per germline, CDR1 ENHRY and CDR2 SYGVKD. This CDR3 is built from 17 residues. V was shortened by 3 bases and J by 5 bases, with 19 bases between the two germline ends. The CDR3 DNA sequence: TGTGCCATCAGTGATGTGGGTAAAGGGTTGGAGAATGAAAAACTGTTTTTT. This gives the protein CAISDVGKGLENEKLFF.